This T cell receptor beta chain stems from a study of human T cells and chemical hapten exposure. Overall study: Weekly administration of diphenylcyclopropenone to the scalp of patients continued throughout the roughly 23-week study.

TCRdb called the RACE reads again in MiXCR, with one record for every CDR3 protein. The sample lists 180,000 or so distinct CDR3 sequences; 20% to 25% were seen once. Whole-study findings and limits: Against controls, expanded TCRs gave rise to significantly more large CDR3 similarity clusters. Patch test score showed a positive correlation with PT1 expanded TCR counts.

Time point of the sample: patch test 1, 2 weeks after DPC sensitization. Documented treatment: therapeutic diphenylcyclopropenone sensitization with weekly scalp DPC. Unfractionated whole blood served as the source for total RNA extraction. The germline CDR1 and CDR2 sequences are KGHSH and LQKENI. V trimming: 2 bases; J trimming: 0 bases; junction bases outside the gene matches: 8. The CDR3 consists of 19 residues. There are a few counts of this clonotype. Its specificity is unknown. The material was whole blood, obtained in connection with sensitization to the hapten diphenylcyclopropenone (DPC). This chain joins TRBV18 and TRBJ1-4, with 11 bases matching TRBD1. The source is a woman aged 50 to 65 with alopecia areata. Some clones in this sample may be carry-over from other donors' samples. This CDR3 is CASSPRTGGLATTNEKLFF. CDR3 DNA sequence: TGTGCCAGCTCACCAAGGACAGGGGGCCTGGCCACAACTAATGAAAAACTGTTTTTT.